A selection of T cell receptor beta chains follows, all from one sample in a study of blood T cells in healthy people across ages. TCRdb re-called the 5' RACE reads with MiXCR, one entry per CDR3 protein. The sample contains hundreds of thousands of distinct CDR3 sequences, roughly 29% of which appear only once. Sequenced material: blood. These receptors were obtained from a woman in her seventies in good health. Both conserved end residues are part of each CDR3. A D gene is named only where the DNA matches it firmly. Not every row has a clone size; where given, it reads once, few, many or a size class.

>TRBD2|.|TRBV12-3/TRBV12-4|TRBJ2-5
CASSRLAGHQGVFF
TGTGCCAGCAGTAGGCTAGCGGGACACCAAGGGGTGTTCTTC
>.|.|TRBV28|TRBJ1-4
CAGSLSGGDEKLFF
TGTGCCGGCAGTTTGAGTGGGGGGGATGAAAAACTGTTTTTT
>.|.|TRBV12-5|TRBJ2-5
CASGLSLRGAPDF
TGTGCTAGTGGTTTGTCACTACGGGGGGCGCCAGATTTC
>.|.|TRBV29-1|TRBJ1-1
CSVQKGPNTEAFF
TGCAGCGTCCAAAAGGGGCCTAACACTGAAGCTTTCTTT
>.|few|TRBV20-1|TRBJ1-6
CSARSGVQGNSPLHF
TGCAGTGCTAGGAGCGGGGTCCAAGGCAATTCACCCCTCCACTTT
>.|once|TRBV4-3|TRBJ1-4
CASSQVSQEHEKLFF
TGCGCCAGCAGCCAAGTCTCACAGGAACATGAAAAACTGTTTTTT
>TRBD1|few|TRBV7-9|TRBJ2-7
CASSLSWDSYSSYEQYF
TGTGCCAGCAGCTTATCGTGGGACAGTTATAGCTCCTACGAGCAGTACTTC
>.|.|TRBV11-1|TRBJ2-1
CASSPSRFSFSEQFF
TGTGCCAGCAGCCCGTCTCGGTTTTCTTTTAGCGAGCAGTTCTTC
>.|.|TRBV14|TRBJ2-7
CASSQHFEQYF
TGTGCCAGCAGCCAACATTTCGAGCAGTACTTC
>TRBD1|.|TRBV6-4|TRBJ2-5
CASSDSNEKGQGRRETQYF
TGTGCCAGCAGTGACTCGAATGAAAAGGGACAGGGGAGGAGGGAGACCCAGTACTTC
>.|many|TRBV20-1|TRBJ1-4
CSASGTGNEKLFF
TGCAGTGCTAGCGGGACGGGTAATGAAAAACTGTTTTTT
>.|.|TRBV15|TRBJ2-7
CATSGGQSTGVYEQYF
TGTGCCACCAGCGGGGGTCAATCAACAGGAGTCTACGAGCAGTACTTC
>.|.|TRBV27|TRBJ2-4
CASTVGENIQYF
TGTGCCAGCACCGTAGGAGAAAACATTCAGTACTTC
>TRBD2|.|TRBV20-1|TRBJ2-1
CSAGTSGRDNNYNEQFF
TGCAGTGCTGGGACTAGCGGGAGAGACAACAACTACAATGAGCAGTTCTTC
>.|few|TRBV5-1|TRBJ1-1
CASSLVDGTEAFF
TGCGCCAGCAGCTTGGTTGATGGCACTGAAGCTTTCTTT
>.|.|TRBV3-1|TRBJ2-3
CASSQEILRVTDTQYF
TGTGCCAGCAGCCAAGAGATTTTGCGTGTGACAGATACGCAGTATTTT
>.|.|TRBV7-8|TRBJ2-5
CASSSPVWGLFF
TGTGCCAGCAGCTCCCCCGTTTGGGGTCTTTTCTTC
>.|.|TRBV7-3|TRBJ2-7
CASSPVWGSSREQYF
TGTGCCAGCAGCCCCGTCTGGGGATCTTCGCGCGAGCAGTACTTC
>.|.|TRBV5-6|TRBJ1-1
CASSPFEAMNTEAFF
TGTGCCAGCAGCCCTTTTGAAGCTATGAACACTGAAGCTTTCTTT
>TRBD1|many|TRBV9|TRBJ2-7
CASSSTGGLDEQYF
TGTGCCAGCAGCTCGACAGGGGGCTTAGACGAGCAGTACTTC
>TRBD2|.|TRBV6-2/TRBV6-3|TRBJ2-1
CASRRTSGMYNEQFF
TGTGCCAGCAGGAGGACTAGCGGGATGTACAATGAGCAGTTCTTC
>.|.|TRBV5-5|TRBJ2-3
CASNLEGLTNRDTQYF
TGTGCCAGCAATTTGGAGGGCCTTACCAATAGGGATACGCAGTATTTT
>TRBD2|.|TRBV6-1|TRBJ2-3
CASSGGLAGEDTQYF
TGTGCCAGCAGTGGGGGACTAGCGGGAGAAGATACGCAGTATTTT
>.|many|TRBV29-1|TRBJ1-2
CSVGRGDGYTF
TGCAGCGTTGGGCGGGGGGACGGCTACACCTTC
>TRBD2|.|TRBV5-5|TRBJ2-5
CASNLPSGGAGETQYF
TGTGCCAGCAACCTGCCTAGCGGGGGGGCTGGAGAGACCCAGTACTTC
>TRBD2|.|TRBV6-5|TRBJ2-7
CASSYSGVSYEQYF
TGTGCCAGCAGTTATAGCGGGGTATCCTACGAGCAGTACTTC
>TRBD2|few|TRBV12-3/TRBV12-4|TRBJ2-5
CASRQTSGSKTQYF
TGTGCCAGCAGGCAGACTAGCGGGAGTAAGACCCAGTACTTC
>TRBD2|many|TRBV24-1|TRBJ2-4
CATSPGLAGIQYF
TGTGCCACCAGCCCGGGACTAGCGGGCATTCAGTACTTC
>.|few|TRBV7-9|TRBJ1-3
CASSEGFSGNTIYF
TGTGCCAGCAGCGAGGGGTTCTCTGGAAACACCATATATTTT
>TRBD1|.|TRBV2|TRBJ1-4
CASRSTGATNEKLFF
TGTGCCAGCAGATCGACAGGGGCAACTAATGAAAAACTGTTTTTT
>.|.|TRBV20-1|TRBJ2-3
CSARDLGGAHSDTQYF
TGCAGTGCTAGAGATCTGGGGGGCGCGCATTCAGATACGCAGTATTTT
>.|.|TRBV9|TRBJ2-3
CASSRGGVGAATDTQYF
TGTGCCAGCAGCAGAGGAGGAGTAGGGGCCGCCACAGATACGCAGTATTTT
>.|.|TRBV20-1|TRBJ1-2
CSARDPGGMNYGYTF
TGCAGTGCTAGAGATCCAGGAGGGATGAACTATGGCTACACCTTC
>TRBD2|.|TRBV9|TRBJ2-3
CASSVGDYTDTQYF
TGTGCCAGCAGCGTAGGGGACTACACAGATACGCAGTATTTT
>.|few|TRBV11-2|TRBJ1-1
CASSPHLQGANTEAFF
TGTGCCAGCAGCCCCCACTTACAGGGTGCAAACACTGAAGCTTTCTTT
>TRBD1|.|TRBV19|TRBJ2-2
CASSHRQGEGELFF
TGTGCCAGTAGTCATAGACAGGGAGAGGGGGAGCTGTTTTTT
>.|many|TRBV29-1|TRBJ2-7
CSGRDGSYEQYF
TGCAGCGGCCGGGACGGATCCTACGAGCAGTACTTC
>.|.|TRBV24-1|TRBJ2-5
CATSGGGQQETQYF
TGTGCCACCAGTGGGGGGGGACAGCAAGAGACCCAGTACTTC
>.|.|TRBV18|TRBJ2-7
CASSSGRVVYF
TGTGCCAGCTCATCGGGCAGGGTGGTGTACTTC
>.|.|TRBV7-9|TRBJ1-2
CASSLGVSGHYGYTF
TGTGCCAGCAGCTTAGGCGTTAGCGGGCACTATGGCTACACCTTC
>.|.|TRBV20-1|TRBJ2-5
CSARDAGRETQYF
TGCAGTGCTAGGGATGCAGGGCGTGAGACCCAGTACTTC
>.|few|TRBV7-2|TRBJ2-1
CASSYSLINEQFF
TGTGCCAGCAGCTACAGTCTTATCAATGAGCAGTTCTTC
>TRBD1|.|TRBV12-3/TRBV12-4|TRBJ2-3
CASSSDRGAQYF
TGTGCCAGCAGCTCGGACAGGGGGGCGCAGTATTTT
>.|.|TRBV20-1|TRBJ2-7
CSARDGGRYEQYF
TGCAGTGCTAGAGATGGGGGAAGGTACGAGCAGTACTTC
>.|many|TRBV28|TRBJ2-7
CASSPKIGPRRVEQYF
TGTGCCAGCAGTCCGAAAATAGGACCTAGGAGGGTCGAGCAGTACTTC
>.|.|TRBV28|TRBJ2-7
CASSDPGPEQYF
TGTGCCAGCAGTGACCCGGGACCCGAGCAGTACTTC
>.|.|TRBV20-1|TRBJ1-1
CSARNRVGYTEAFF
TGCAGTGCTAGAAACAGGGTAGGCTACACTGAAGCTTTCTTT
>TRBD1|.|TRBV7-6|TRBJ2-1
CASSLALRDRGGEQFF
TGTGCCAGCAGCTTGGCCCTCCGGGACAGGGGTGGTGAGCAGTTCTTC
>.|few|TRBV5-1|TRBJ1-6
CASSLAEGTPLHF
TGCGCCAGCAGCTTGGCCGAGGGGACACCCCTCCACTTT
>.|.|TRBV6-1|TRBJ1-4
CASREPGEKLFF
TGTGCCAGCCGCGAGCCGGGGGAAAAACTGTTTTTT
>.|few|TRBV6-5|TRBJ2-7
CASSPYYAYEQYF
TGTGCCAGCAGCCCTTATTACGCCTACGAGCAGTACTTC
>.|many|TRBV5-1|TRBJ2-3
CASSLAFADTQYF
TGCGCCAGCAGCTTGGCCTTCGCAGATACGCAGTATTTT
>.|few|TRBV7-9|TRBJ2-7
CASSSKPLEYEQYF
TGTGCCAGCAGCTCTAAACCGCTAGAGTACGAGCAGTACTTC
>.|few|TRBV20-1|TRBJ2-5
CSARPQETQYF
TGCAGTGCTAGACCACAAGAGACCCAGTACTTC
>.|few|TRBV10-3|TRBJ2-7
CAISGSSYEQYF
TGTGCCATCAGTGGGAGCTCCTACGAGCAGTACTTC
>.|.|TRBV3-1|TRBJ1-6
CASSSMNSPLHF
TGTGCCAGCAGCTCGATGAATTCACCCCTCCACTTT
>TRBD2|many|TRBV19|TRBJ2-1
CASSAGTSAYNEQFF
TGTGCCAGTAGTGCCGGGACTAGCGCCTACAATGAGCAGTTCTTC